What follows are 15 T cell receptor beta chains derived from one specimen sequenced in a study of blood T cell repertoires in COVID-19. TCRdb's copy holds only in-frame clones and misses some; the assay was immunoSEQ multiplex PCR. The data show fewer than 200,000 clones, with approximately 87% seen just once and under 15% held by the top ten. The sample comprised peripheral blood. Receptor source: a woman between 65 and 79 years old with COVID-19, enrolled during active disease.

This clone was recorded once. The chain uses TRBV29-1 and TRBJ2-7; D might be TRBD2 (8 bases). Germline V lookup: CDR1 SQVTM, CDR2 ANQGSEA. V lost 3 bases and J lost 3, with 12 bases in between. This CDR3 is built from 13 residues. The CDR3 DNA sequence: TGCAGCGTTGATAGCGGGACAGACTACGAGCAGTACTTC. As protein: CSVDSGTDYEQYF.

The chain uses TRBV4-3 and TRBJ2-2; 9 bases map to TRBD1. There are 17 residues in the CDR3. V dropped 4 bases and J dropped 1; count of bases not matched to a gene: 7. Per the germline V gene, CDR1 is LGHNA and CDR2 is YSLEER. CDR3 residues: CASSRRPGQGNTGELFF. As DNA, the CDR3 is TGCGCCAGCAGCCGGAGACCGGGACAGGGGAACACCGGGGAGCTGTTTTTT.

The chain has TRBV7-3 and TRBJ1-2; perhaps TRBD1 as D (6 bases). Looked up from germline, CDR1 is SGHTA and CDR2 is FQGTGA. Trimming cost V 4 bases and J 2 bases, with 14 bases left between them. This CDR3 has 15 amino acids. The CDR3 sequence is CASSSLRQENYGYTF. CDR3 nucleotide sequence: TGTGCCAGCAGCTCATTACGACAGGAGAACTATGGCTACACCTTC.

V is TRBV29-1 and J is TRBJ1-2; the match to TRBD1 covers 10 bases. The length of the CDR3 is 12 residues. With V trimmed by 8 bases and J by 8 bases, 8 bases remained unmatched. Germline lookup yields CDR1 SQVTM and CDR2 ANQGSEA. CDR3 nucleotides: TGCAGCTCGTCCGGGACAGGGGCGGGCTACACCTTC. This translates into CSSSGTGAGYTF.

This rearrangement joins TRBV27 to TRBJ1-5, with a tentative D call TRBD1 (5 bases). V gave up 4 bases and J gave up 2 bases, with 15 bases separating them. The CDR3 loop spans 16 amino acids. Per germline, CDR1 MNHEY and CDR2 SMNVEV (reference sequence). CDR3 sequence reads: CASSSYDRGGNQPQHF. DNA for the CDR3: TGTGCCAGCAGTTCCTACGACCGGGGGGGCAATCAGCCCCAGCATTTT.

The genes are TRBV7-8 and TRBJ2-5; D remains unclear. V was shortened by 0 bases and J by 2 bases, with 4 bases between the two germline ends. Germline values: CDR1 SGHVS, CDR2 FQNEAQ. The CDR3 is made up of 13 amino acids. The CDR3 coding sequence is TGTGCCAGCAGCTTAGCACATCAAGAGACCCAGTACTTC. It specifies CASSLAHQETQYF.

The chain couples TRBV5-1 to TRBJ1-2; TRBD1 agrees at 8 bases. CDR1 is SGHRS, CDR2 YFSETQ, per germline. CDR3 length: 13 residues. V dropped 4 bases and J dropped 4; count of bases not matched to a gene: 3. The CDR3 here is CASSIGQGYGYTF. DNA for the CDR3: TGCGCCAGCAGCATTGGACAGGGCTATGGCTACACCTTC.

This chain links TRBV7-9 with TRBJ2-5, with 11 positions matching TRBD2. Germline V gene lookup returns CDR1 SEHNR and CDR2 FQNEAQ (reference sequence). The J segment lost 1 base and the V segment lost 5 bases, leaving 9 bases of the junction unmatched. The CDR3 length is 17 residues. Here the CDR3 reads CASSVSSGRRFQETQYF. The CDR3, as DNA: TGTGCCAGCAGCGTATCTAGCGGGAGGCGCTTCCAAGAGACCCAGTACTTC.

In DNA, the CDR3 is TGTGCCAGCAGTAGGTCTAGCGGGACCACAGATACGCAGTATTTT. Protein product: CASSRSSGTTDTQYF. The chain is built from TRBV25-1 and TRBJ2-3; 9 bases fit TRBD2. The CDR3 has 15 residues. Germline CDR1 reads MGHDK; CDR2 reads SYGVNS. V lost 5 bases and J lost 2; bases outside the gene matches: 5.

Written as DNA, the CDR3 is TGTGCCACCAGGGCAGGGGGAGGTTTCACCGGGGAGCTGTTTTTT. Translating gives CATRAGGGFTGELFF. The genes are TRBV24-1 and TRBJ2-2, with D possibly matching TRBD1 (7 bases). V was clipped by 7 bases and J by 4 bases, with 15 bases between them. The CDR3 is 15 residues long. The germline V gene has CDR1 KGHDR and CDR2 SFDVKD.

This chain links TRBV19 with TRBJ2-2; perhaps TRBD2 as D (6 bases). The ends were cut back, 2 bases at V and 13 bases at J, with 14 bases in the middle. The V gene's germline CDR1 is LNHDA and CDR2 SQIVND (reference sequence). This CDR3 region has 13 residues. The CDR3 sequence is CASSIRRESPLFF. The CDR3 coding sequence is TGTGCCAGTAGTATACGGCGGGAATCCCCGCTGTTTTTT.

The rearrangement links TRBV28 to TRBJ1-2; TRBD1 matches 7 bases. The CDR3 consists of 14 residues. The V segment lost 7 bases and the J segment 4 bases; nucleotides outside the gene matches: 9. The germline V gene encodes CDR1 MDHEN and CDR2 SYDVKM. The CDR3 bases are TGTGCCAGCACCTCATACAGGGGTTTCTATGGCTACACCTTC. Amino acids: CASTSYRGFYGYTF.

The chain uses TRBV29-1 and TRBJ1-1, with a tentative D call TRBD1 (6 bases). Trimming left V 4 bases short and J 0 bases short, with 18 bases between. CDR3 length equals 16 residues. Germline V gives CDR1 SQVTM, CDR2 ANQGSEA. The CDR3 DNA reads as TGCAGCGTTGCCGCTGGGACATATGGGATGAACACTGAAGCTTTCTTT. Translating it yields CSVAAGTYGMNTEAFF.

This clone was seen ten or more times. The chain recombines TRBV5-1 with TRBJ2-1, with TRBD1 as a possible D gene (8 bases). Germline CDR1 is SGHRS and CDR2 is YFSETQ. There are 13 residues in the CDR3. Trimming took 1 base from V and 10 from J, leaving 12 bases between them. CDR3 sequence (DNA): TGCGCCAGCAGCTTGAGCGGGGACAGGGAGCAGTTCTTC. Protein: CASSLSGDREQFF.

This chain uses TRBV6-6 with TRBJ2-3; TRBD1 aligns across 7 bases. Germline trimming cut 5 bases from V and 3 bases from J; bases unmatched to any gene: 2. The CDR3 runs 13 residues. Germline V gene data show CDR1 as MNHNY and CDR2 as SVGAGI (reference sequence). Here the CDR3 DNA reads TGTGCCAGCAGTGAGACAGGGACAGATACGCAGTATTTT. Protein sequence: CASSETGTDTQYF.